These 19 T cell receptor beta chains share one sample of origin, sequenced in a study of T cell changes during pregnancy in multiple sclerosis. Assay used: immunoSEQ multiplex PCR; TCRdb lists only in-frame clones, some missing. This sample has 34,000 or so clones, with approximately 90% found just once. Sequencing was performed on CD8+ T cells from peripheral blood mononuclear cells, taken before pregnancy. The receptors were sampled from a female donor with multiple sclerosis, enrolled in a pregnancy study.

The rearrangement uses TRBV5-8 and TRBJ1-1; D is undetermined. The CDR3 covers 13 residues. CDR1 is SGHTS and CDR2 is YDEGEE in the germline V gene. Trimming cost V 2 bases and J 3 bases, with 8 bases left between them. The CDR3 sequence: CASSLLGDTEAFF. The CDR3 region has the DNA TGTGCCAGCAGCTTACTGGGAGACACTGAAGCTTTCTTT.

The rearrangement uses TRBV27 and TRBJ2-7; D ambiguous. Germline lookup yields CDR1 MNHEY and CDR2 SMNVEV (reference sequence). Trimming shortened V by 3 bases and J by 4 bases, and 10 bases separated the two germline ends. The CDR3 contains 13 residues. The CDR3: CASSLSIHYEQYF. DNA of the CDR3: TGTGCCAGCAGTTTGTCGATACATTACGAGCAGTACTTC.

The V and J genes are TRBV15 and TRBJ1-2, with no clear D. The CDR3 sequence is 12 residues long. Germline V lookup: CDR1 LNHNV, CDR2 YYDKDF (reference sequence). V was pared by 1 base and J by 14 bases, with 14 bases between. The CDR3 sequence: CATSRAGLPFTF. The CDR3 coding sequence is TGTGCCACCAGCAGAGCTGGCCTCCCTTTTACCTTC.

The chain uses TRBV27 and TRBJ1-3; maybe TRBD1 (5 bases). This CDR3 has 14 residues. Trimming took 4 bases from V and 0 from J, leaving 7 bases between them. Germline CDR1 MNHEY, CDR2 SMNVEV (reference sequence). The CDR3 loop reads CASSSQGSGNTIYF. The CDR3 DNA follows: TGTGCCAGCAGTTCGCAGGGCTCTGGAAACACCATATATTTT.

This sequence joins TRBV10-2 and TRBJ1-1, with D hard to call. Trimming shortened V by 3 bases and J by 4 bases, and 12 bases separated the two germline ends. There are 14 residues in the CDR3. The germline CDR1 and CDR2 sequences are WSHSY and SAAADI. CDR3: CASSDGQASTEAFF. The CDR3 DNA sequence: TGCGCCAGCAGTGACGGCCAGGCGTCCACTGAAGCTTTCTTT.

CDR3 protein: CASSSPGQGVTGELFF. The DNA of the CDR3 is TGTGCCAGCAGCTCGCCGGGACAGGGCGTCACCGGGGAGCTGTTTTTT. V is TRBV5-5 and J is TRBJ2-2; TRBD1 matches at 9 bases. J was trimmed by 4 bases and V by 3 bases; bases with no gene match: 7. Germline values: CDR1 SGHKS, CDR2 YYEKEE (reference sequence). The CDR3 consists of 16 residues.

This clone was picked up one time. CDR3 sequence (DNA): TGTGCCAGCAGTTCCGGACAGGGAAATCAGCCCCAGCATTTT. Encoded protein: CASSSGQGNQPQHF. The chain joins TRBV6-4 to TRBJ1-5, with 8 positions matching TRBD1. V lost 5 bases, J lost 4 bases, and 4 bases stayed unmatched. The CDR3 runs to 14 residues. Germline V gene data show CDR1 as MRHNA and CDR2 as SNTAGT.

The chain is built from TRBV7-8 and TRBJ1-1; maybe TRBD1 (5 bases). The germline V and J ends were trimmed by 6 bases and 1 base, with 12 bases remaining between them. From germline, CDR1 is SGHVS and CDR2 FQNEAQ. The CDR3 consists of 14 residues. The CDR3 nucleotides read TGTGCCAGCAGTCATCGACAGAAGAACACTGAAGCTTTCTTT. The encoded protein is CASSHRQKNTEAFF.

CDR3 sequence (DNA): TGTGCCAGCAGCTTAGGGGTGGGCTCGGGAGGATACGAGCAGTACTTC. Amino acids: CASSLGVGSGGYEQYF. The chain carries TRBV7-8 and TRBJ2-7; 7 bases are shared with TRBD2. From germline, CDR1 is SGHVS and CDR2 FQNEAQ. J lost 4 bases, V lost 1 base, and 10 bases had no gene match. The CDR3 is 16 residues long.

CDR3 DNA sequence: TGTGCCTGGACCCAGGGCCTTCTCTTTAACTATGGCTACACCTTC. Protein product: CAWTQGLLFNYGYTF. The chain combines TRBV30 with TRBJ1-2; weak D call: TRBD1 (5 bases). V was shortened by 4 bases and J by 1 base, with 16 bases between the two germline ends. Germline CDR1 and CDR2: GTSNPN and SVGIG (reference sequence). The CDR3 contains 15 residues.

The chain combines TRBV4-2 with TRBJ1-1; 9 bases are a match to TRBD1. Germline V gene sequence: CDR1 LGHNA, CDR2 YNFKEQ. The V and J ends lost 1 base and 10 bases, in that order; junction bases with no gene match: 7. The CDR3 sequence is 14 residues long. CDR3 loop: CASSQAGTGMGAFF. The CDR3, as DNA: TGTGCCAGCAGCCAAGCCGGGACAGGGATGGGAGCTTTCTTT.

This chain uses TRBV7-6 with TRBJ2-7; a possible D gene is TRBD2 (7 bases). This CDR3 spans 13 amino acids. V lost 5 bases and J 6 bases, leaving 14 bases between the germline ends. CDR1 is SGHVS and CDR2 is FNYEAQ in the germline V gene. As DNA, the CDR3 is TGTGCCAGCAGCCCAAGGGGGGGCCTCGAGCAGTACTTC. It translates to CASSPRGGLEQYF.

This chain links TRBV5-1 with TRBJ2-1; a weak D match, TRBD1 (6 bases). This CDR3 is built from 15 residues. Trimming removed 3 bases at V and 8 bases at J, with 18 bases between. Germline assignment: CDR1 SGHRS and CDR2 YFSETQ. CDR3 region: CASSSRGSGRDEQFF. DNA for the CDR3: TGCGCCAGCAGCTCGAGGGGGTCGGGAAGGGATGAGCAGTTCTTC. Combining the CDR3 with reference TRBV5-1 and TRBJ2-1 gives the whole variable domain KAGVTQTPRYLIKTRGQQVTLSCSPISGHRSVSWYQQTPGQGLQFLFEYFSETQRNKGNFPGRFSGRQFSNSRSEMNVSTLELGDSALYLCASSSRGSGRDEQFFGPGTRLTVL.

For the CDR3, the DNA is TGTGCCAGTAGTTTTGCGGGAGTCGAGCAGTACTTC. It specifies CASSFAGVEQYF. The chain combines TRBV19 with TRBJ2-7, with 7 bases identical to TRBD2. The CDR3 is 12 amino acids. V dropped 5 bases and J dropped 6; count of bases not matched to a gene: 4. Germline-derived CDR1 and CDR2 are LNHDA and SQIVND (reference sequence).

The chain combines TRBV6-4 with TRBJ2-1; 10 bases match TRBD2. The J segment lost 9 bases and the V segment lost 3 bases, leaving 5 bases of the junction unmatched. Germline V gives CDR1 MRHNA, CDR2 SNTAGT. The length of the CDR3 is 14 residues. CDR3 DNA: TGTGCCAGCAGTGAGGCTAGCGGGAGAGGTGAGCAGTTCTTC. Amino acids: CASSEASGRGEQFF.

The V and J genes are TRBV25-1 and TRBJ2-7; D remains ambiguous. This CDR3 has 14 amino acids. The V and J ends lost 3 bases and 7 bases respectively, with 16 bases between them. Looked up from germline, CDR1 is MGHDK and CDR2 is SYGVNS. Here the CDR3 DNA reads TGTGCCAGCAGTGAGGTTGGCCGAGGTGGGGAGCAGTACTTC. It translates to CASSEVGRGGEQYF.

This sequence joins TRBV6-5 and TRBJ2-1, with D perhaps matching TRBD1 (5 bases). The CDR3 spans 16 residues. V was cut by 0 bases and J by 8 bases, with 17 bases left in between. Germline V gives CDR1 MNHEY, CDR2 SVGAGI. CDR3 loop: CASSYSMGPRSYEQFF. DNA for the CDR3: TGTGCCAGCAGTTACTCCATGGGGCCACGTTCTTATGAGCAGTTCTTC.

CDR3 residues: CASSLAVGGPGNTGELFF. As DNA, the CDR3 is TGTGCCAGCAGCTTAGCCGTGGGGGGGCCGGGTAACACCGGGGAGCTGTTTTTT. The chain has TRBV7-8 and TRBJ2-2, with TRBD2 as a possible D gene (7 bases). In germline, CDR1 is SGHVS, CDR2 FQNEAQ. V lost 0 bases and J 2 bases, leaving 16 bases between the germline ends. The CDR3 extends over 18 amino acids.

The chain is built from TRBV27 and TRBJ2-5; possible D gene TRBD2, 5 bases. The CDR3 runs 13 residues. The V gene's germline CDR1 is MNHEY and CDR2 SMNVEV (reference sequence). V was shortened by 2 bases and J by 4 bases, with 8 bases between the two germline ends. CDR3 sequence (DNA): TGTGCCAGCAGTTTAAGCGGCGGAGAGACCCAGTACTTC. The encoded protein is CASSLSGGETQYF.